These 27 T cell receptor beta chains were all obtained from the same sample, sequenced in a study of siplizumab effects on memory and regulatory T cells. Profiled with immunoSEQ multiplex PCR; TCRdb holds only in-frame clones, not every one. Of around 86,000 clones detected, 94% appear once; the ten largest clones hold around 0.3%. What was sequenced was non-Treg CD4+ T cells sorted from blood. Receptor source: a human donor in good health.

The CDR3: CASSYMYRGGYTF. The CDR3 region has the DNA TGTGCCAGCAGTTACATGTACAGGGGTGGCTACACCTTC. The V gene is TRBV6-5, the J gene TRBJ1-2; 7 positions match TRBD1. The V gene end was trimmed by 2 bases and the J gene end by 7 bases; junction bases not matched to a gene: 4. CDR1 is MNHEY and CDR2 is SVGAGI in the germline V gene. CDR3 length equals 13 residues.

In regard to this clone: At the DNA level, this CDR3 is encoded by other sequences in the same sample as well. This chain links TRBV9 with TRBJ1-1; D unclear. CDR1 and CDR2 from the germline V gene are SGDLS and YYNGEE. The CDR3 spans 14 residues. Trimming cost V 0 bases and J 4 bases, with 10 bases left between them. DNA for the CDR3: TGTGCCAGCAGCGTAGCAGGCGGAGGCACTGAAGCTTTCTTT. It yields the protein CASSVAGGGTEAFF.

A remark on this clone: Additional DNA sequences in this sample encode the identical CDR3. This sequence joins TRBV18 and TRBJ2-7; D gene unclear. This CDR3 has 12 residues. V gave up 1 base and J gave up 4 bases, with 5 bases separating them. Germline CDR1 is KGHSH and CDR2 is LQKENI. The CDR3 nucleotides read TGTGCCAGCTCACCACGGGGATACGAGCAGTACTTC. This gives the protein CASSPRGYEQYF.

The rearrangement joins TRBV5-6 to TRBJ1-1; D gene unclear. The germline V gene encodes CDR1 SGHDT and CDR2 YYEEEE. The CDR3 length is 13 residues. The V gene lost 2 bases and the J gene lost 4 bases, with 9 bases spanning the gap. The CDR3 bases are TGTGCCAGCAGCTTAGCGGGGTTCACTGAAGCTTTCTTT. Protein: CASSLAGFTEAFF.

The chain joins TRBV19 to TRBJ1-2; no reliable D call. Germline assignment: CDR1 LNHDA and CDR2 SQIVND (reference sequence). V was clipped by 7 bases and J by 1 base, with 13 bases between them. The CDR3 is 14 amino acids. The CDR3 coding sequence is TGTGCCAGTAATGGGTATTCCCTTAACTATGGCTACACCTTC. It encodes CASNGYSLNYGYTF.

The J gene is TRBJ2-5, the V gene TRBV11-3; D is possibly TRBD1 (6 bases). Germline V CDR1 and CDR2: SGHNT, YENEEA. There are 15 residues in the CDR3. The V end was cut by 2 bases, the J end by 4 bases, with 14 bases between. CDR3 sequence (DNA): TGTGCCAGCAGCTTAATCGGACAGATGGTAGAGACCCAGTACTTC. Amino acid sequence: CASSLIGQMVETQYF.

CDR3: CASRAGTGPGNTIYF. The CDR3 bases are TGTGCCAGCAGAGCCGGGACAGGGCCTGGAAACACCATATATTTT. The J gene is TRBJ1-3, the V gene TRBV11-2; 9 nucleotides agree with TRBD1. The CDR3 has 15 amino acids. J lost 2 bases, V lost 6 bases, and 5 bases had no gene match. The germline V gene encodes CDR1 SGHAT and CDR2 FQNNGV.

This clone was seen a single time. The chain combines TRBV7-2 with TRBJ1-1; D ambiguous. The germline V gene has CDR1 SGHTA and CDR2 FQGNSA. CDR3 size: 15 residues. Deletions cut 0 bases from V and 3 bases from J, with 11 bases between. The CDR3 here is CASSLAAIVHTEAFF. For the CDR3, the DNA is TGTGCCAGCAGCTTAGCGGCCATTGTCCACACTGAAGCTTTCTTT.

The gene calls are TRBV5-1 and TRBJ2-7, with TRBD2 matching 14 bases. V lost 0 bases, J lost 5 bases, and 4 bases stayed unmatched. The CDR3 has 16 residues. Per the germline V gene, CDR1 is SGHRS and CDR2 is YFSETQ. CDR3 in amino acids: CASSLGTSGRQDEQYF. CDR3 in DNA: TGCGCCAGCAGCTTGGGGACTAGCGGGAGGCAGGACGAGCAGTACTTC.

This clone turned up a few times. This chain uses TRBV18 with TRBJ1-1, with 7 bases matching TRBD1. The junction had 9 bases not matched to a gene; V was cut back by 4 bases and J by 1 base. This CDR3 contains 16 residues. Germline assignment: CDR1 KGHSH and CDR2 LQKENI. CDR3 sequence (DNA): TGTGCCAGCTCACGATCGACAGGGAGTGCGAACACTGAAGCTTTCTTT. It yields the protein CASSRSTGSANTEAFF.

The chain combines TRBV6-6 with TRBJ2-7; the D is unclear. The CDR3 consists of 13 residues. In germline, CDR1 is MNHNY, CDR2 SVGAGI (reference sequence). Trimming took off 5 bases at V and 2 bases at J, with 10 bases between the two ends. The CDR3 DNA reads TGTGCCAGCAGTCGAACCGACCCCTACGAGCAGTACTTC. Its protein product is CASSRTDPYEQYF.

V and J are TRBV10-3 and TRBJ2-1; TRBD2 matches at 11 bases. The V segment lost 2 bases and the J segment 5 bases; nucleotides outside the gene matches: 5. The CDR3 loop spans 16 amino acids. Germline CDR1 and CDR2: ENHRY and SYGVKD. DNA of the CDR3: TGTGCCATCAGTGAGGCCGGGACTAGCGGAAACAATGAGCAGTTCTTC. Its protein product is CAISEAGTSGNNEQFF.

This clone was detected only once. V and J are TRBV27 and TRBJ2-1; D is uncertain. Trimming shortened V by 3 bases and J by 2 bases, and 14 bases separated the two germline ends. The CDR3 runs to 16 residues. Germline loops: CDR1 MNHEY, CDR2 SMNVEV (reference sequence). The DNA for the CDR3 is TGTGCCAGCAGTTTCCGGGTGACGGCCACCTACAATGAGCAGTTCTTC. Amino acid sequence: CASSFRVTATYNEQFF.

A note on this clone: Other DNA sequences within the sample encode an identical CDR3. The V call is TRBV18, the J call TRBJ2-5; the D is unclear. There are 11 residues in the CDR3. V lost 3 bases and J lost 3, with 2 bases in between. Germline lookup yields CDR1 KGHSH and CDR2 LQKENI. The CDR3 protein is CASSPKETQYF. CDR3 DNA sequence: TGTGCCAGCTCACCCAAAGAGACCCAGTACTTC. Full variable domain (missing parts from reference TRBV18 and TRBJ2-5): NAGVMQNPRHLVRRRGQEARLRCSPMKGHSHVYWYRQLPEEGLKFMVYLQKENIIDESGMPKERFSAEFPKEGPSILRIQQVVRGDSAAYFCASSPKETQYFGPGTRLLVL.

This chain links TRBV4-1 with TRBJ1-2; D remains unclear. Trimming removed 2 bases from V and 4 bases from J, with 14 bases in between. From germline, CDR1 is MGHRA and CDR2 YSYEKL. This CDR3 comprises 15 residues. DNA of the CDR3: TGCGCCAGCAGCCAACGGCAGCCCAGTATCTATGGCTACACCTTC. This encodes CASSQRQPSIYGYTF.

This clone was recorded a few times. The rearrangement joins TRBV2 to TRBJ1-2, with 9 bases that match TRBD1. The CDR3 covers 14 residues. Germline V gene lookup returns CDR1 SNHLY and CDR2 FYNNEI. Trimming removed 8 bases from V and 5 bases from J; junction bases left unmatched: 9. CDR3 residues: CASSSGQGIYGYTF. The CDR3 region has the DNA TGTGCCAGCTCCTCGGGACAGGGAATTTATGGCTACACCTTC. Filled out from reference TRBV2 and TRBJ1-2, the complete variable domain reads EPEVTQTPSHQVTQMGQEVILRCVPISNHLYFYWYRQILGQKVEFLVSFYNNEISEKSEIFDDQFSVERPDGSNFTLKIRSTKLEDSAMYFCASSSGQGIYGYTFGSGTRLTVV.

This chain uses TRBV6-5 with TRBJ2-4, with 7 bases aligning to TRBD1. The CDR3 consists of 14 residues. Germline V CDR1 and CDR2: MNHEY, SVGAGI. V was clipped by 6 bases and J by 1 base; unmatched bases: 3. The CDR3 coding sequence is TGTGCCAGCAGGAGACAGGGCGCCAAAAACATTCAGTACTTC. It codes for CASRRQGAKNIQYF.

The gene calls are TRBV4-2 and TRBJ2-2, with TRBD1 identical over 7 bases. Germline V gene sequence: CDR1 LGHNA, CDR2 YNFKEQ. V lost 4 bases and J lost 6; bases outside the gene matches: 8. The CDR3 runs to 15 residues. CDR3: CASSPRQGSAGELFF. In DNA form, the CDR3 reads TGTGCCAGCAGCCCGCGACAGGGTTCCGCCGGGGAGCTGTTTTTT.

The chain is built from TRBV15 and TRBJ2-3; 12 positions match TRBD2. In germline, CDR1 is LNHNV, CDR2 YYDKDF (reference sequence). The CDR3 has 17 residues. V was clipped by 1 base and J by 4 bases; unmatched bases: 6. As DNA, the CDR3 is TGTGCCACCAGCAGAGTGCCTCTAGCGGGAGGGTCAGATACGCAGTATTTT. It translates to CATSRVPLAGGSDTQYF.

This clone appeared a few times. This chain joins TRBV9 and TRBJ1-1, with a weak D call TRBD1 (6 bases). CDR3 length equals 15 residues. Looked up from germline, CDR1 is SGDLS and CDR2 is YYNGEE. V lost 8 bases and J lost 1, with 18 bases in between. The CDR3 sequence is CASQRQDGKNTEAFF. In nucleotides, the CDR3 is TGTGCCAGTCAGCGACAGGACGGGAAGAACACTGAAGCTTTCTTT. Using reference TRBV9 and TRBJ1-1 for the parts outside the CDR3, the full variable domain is DSGVTQTPKHLITATGQRVTLRCSPRSGDLSVYWYQQSLDQGLQFLIQYYNGEERAKGNILERFSAQQFPDLHSELNLSSLELGDSALYFCASQRQDGKNTEAFFGQGTRLTVV.

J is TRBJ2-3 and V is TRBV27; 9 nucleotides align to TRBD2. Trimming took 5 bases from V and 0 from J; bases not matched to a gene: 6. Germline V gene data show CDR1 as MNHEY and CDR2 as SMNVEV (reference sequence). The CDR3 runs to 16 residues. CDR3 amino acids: CASSGSSGISTDTQYF. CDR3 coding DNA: TGTGCCAGCAGTGGGTCTAGCGGGATAAGCACAGATACGCAGTATTTT.

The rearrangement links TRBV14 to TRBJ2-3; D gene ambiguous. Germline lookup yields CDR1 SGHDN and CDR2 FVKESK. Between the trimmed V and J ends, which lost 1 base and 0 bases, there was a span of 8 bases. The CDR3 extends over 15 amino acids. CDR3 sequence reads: CASSQVQASTDTQYF. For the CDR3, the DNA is TGTGCCAGCAGCCAAGTCCAGGCTAGCACAGATACGCAGTATTTT.

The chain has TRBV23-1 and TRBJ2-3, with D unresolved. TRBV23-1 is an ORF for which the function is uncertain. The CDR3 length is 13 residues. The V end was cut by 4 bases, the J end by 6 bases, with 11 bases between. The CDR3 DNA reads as TGCGCCAGCAGTCCATCTCAATGTGATACGCAGTATTTT. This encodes CASSPSQCDTQYF.

CDR3 residues: CSVRQGGITEAFF. The CDR3 region has the DNA TGCAGCGTACGACAGGGAGGAATCACTGAAGCTTTCTTT. This chain connects TRBV29-1 to TRBJ1-1, with TRBD1 matching 7 bases. There are 13 residues in the CDR3. With V trimmed by 6 bases and J by 4 bases, 8 bases remained unmatched. CDR1 is SQVTM and CDR2 is ANQGSEA in the germline V gene.

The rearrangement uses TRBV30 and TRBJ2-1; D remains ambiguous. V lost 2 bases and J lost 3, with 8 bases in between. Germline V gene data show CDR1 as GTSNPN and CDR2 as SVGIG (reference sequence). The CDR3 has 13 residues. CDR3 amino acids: CAWSLNNYNEQFF. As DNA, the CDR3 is TGTGCCTGGAGTCTGAACAACTACAATGAGCAGTTCTTC.

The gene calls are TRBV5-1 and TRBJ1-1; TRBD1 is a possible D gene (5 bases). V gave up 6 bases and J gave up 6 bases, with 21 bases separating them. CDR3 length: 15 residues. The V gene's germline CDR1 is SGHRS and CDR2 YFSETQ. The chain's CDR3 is CASKLMRGSAAEAFF. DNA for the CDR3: TGCGCCAGCAAACTGATGAGGGGAAGCGCCGCTGAAGCTTTCTTT.

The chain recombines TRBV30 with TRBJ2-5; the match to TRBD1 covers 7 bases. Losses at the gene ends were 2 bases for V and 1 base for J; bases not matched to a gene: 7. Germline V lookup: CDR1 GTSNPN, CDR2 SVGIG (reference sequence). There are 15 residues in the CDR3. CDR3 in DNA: TGTGCCTGGAGTCAAACCGGGACAGCCCAAGAGACCCAGTACTTC. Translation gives CAWSQTGTAQETQYF.